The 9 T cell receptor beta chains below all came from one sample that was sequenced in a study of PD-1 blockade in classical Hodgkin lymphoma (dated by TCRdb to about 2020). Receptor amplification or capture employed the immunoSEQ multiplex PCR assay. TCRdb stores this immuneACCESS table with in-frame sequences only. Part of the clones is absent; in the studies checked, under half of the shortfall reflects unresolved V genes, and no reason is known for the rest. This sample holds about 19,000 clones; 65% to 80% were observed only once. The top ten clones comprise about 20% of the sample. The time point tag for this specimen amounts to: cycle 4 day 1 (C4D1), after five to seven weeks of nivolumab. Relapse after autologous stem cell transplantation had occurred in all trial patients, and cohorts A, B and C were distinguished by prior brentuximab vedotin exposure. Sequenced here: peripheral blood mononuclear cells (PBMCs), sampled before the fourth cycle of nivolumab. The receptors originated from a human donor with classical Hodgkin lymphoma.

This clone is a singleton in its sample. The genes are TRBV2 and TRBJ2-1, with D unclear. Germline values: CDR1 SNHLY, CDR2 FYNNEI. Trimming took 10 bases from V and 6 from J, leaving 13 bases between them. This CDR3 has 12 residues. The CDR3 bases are TGTGCCATCTCGTCCCTTGGCAATGAGCAGTTCTTC. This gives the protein CAISSLGNEQFF.

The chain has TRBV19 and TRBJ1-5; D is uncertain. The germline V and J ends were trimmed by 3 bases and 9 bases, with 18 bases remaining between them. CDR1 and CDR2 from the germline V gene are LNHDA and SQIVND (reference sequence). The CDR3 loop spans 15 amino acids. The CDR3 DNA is TGTGCCAGTAGTATTTTAGGCGGCAACTTAGCGCCCCAGCATTTT. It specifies CASSILGGNLAPQHF.

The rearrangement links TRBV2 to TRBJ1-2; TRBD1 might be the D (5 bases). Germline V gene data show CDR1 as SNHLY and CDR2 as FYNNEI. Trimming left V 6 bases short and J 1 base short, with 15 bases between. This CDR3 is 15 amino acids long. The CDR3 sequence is CASRGGAGFNYGYTF. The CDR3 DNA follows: TGTGCCAGCAGGGGAGGAGCAGGGTTTAACTATGGCTACACCTTC.

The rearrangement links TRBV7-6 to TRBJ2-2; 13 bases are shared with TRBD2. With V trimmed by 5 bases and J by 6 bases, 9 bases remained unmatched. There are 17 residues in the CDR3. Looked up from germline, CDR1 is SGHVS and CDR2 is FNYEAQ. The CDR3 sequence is CASSIRGLAGVSGELFF. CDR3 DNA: TGTGCCAGCAGCATAAGAGGACTAGCGGGAGTTTCCGGGGAGCTGTTTTTT.

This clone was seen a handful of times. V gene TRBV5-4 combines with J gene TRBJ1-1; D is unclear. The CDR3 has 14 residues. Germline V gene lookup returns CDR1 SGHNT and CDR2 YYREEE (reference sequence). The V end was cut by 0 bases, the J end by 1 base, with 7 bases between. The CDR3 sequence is CASSLGLGNTEAFF. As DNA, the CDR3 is TGTGCCAGCAGCTTGGGTTTAGGGAACACTGAAGCTTTCTTT.

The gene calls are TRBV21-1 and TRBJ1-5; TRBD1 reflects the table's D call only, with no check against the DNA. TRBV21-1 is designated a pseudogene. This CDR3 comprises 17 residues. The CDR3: CASTRTLPDQGNQPQHF. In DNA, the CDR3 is TGTGCCAGCACCAGGACACTCCCGGATCAAGGCAATCAGCCCCAGCATTTT.

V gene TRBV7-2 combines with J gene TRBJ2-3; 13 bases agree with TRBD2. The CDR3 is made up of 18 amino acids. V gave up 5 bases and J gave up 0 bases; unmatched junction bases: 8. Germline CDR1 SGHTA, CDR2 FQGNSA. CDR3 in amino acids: CASSPGLAGDPSTDTQYF. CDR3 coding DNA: TGTGCCAGCAGCCCAGGACTAGCGGGGGACCCTAGCACAGATACGCAGTATTTT. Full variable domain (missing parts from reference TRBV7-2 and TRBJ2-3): GAGVSQSPSNKVTEKGKDVELRCDPISGHTALYWYRQSLGQGLEFLIYFQGNSAPDKSGLPSDRFSAERTGGSVSTLTIQRTQQEDSAVYLCASSPGLAGDPSTDTQYFGPGTRLTVL.

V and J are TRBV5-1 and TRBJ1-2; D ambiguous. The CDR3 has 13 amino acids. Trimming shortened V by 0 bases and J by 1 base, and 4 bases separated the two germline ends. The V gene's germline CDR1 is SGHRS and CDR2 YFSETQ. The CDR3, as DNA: TGCGCCAGCAGCTTGGCTGATAACTATGGCTACACCTTC. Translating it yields CASSLADNYGYTF.

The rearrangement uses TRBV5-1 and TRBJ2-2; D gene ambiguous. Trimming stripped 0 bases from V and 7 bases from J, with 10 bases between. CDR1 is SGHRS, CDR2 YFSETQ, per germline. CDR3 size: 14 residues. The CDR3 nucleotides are TGCGCCAGCAGCTTGGGGGGAATCGGCGGGGAGCTGTTTTTT. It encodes CASSLGGIGGELFF.